This TCR beta chain is from a study of blood T cell repertoires in COVID-19. Measured with immunoSEQ multiplex PCR; TCRdb has only the in-frame clones, and not every one. The sample consists of around 400,000 clones, nearly 90% of them appearing once. Recovered status applied to Cohort 3 donors who had two consecutive negative PCRs. It also applied to those with clearance or with symptom resolution. The V gene lost 4 bases and the J gene lost 6 bases, with 21 bases spanning the gap. Germline V gene data show CDR1 as SGHAT and CDR2 as FQNNGV. The CDR3 spans 16 residues. Input material: PBMCs or T cells enriched from blood (not recorded which). This chain links TRBV11-2 with TRBJ1-2; D might be TRBD1 (5 bases). The sequence was collected from a woman under 40 who had recovered from COVID-19. The CDR3 bases are TGTGCCAGCAGCTCTCCTCTGGAGGGGCGCAGTAATGGCTACACCTTC. Its protein product is CASSSPLEGRSNGYTF.